The 20 T cell receptor beta chains given below trace back to one sample, sequenced in a study of blood T cell repertoires in COVID-19. Profiled with immunoSEQ multiplex PCR; TCRdb holds only in-frame clones, not every one. There are 350,000 to 400,000 clones in the sample; nearly 90% occur only once, and around 7% lies in the top ten. Sequencing was done on a sample of peripheral blood. The origin of the receptors is a man aged 18 to 30 with active or convalescent COVID-19.

The CDR3 is CATSDNRQGSNTEAFF. CDR3 nucleotide sequence: TGTGCCACCAGTGATAACCGACAGGGTTCGAACACTGAAGCTTTCTTT. J is TRBJ1-1 and V is TRBV24-1, with 7 bases matching TRBD1. The V gene's germline CDR1 is KGHDR and CDR2 SFDVKD. There are 16 residues in the CDR3. Germline trimming cut 3 bases from V and 1 base from J; bases unmatched to any gene: 7.

The chain is built from TRBV12-3 or TRBV12-4 and TRBJ1-1; no definite D call. The CDR3 is made up of 13 amino acids. Trimming removed 5 bases at V and 9 bases at J, with 16 bases between. The CDR3 bases are TGTGCCAGCAGTCGCCCGTGGCCAGATAAAGCTTTCTTT. Encoded protein: CASSRPWPDKAFF.

The chain couples TRBV27 to TRBJ2-7, with TRBD1 as a possible D gene (5 bases). CDR1 is MNHEY, CDR2 SMNVEV, per germline (reference sequence). The CDR3 runs 14 residues. The germline V and J ends were trimmed by 2 bases and 3 bases, with 11 bases remaining between them. The CDR3 loop is CASSLQGIFYEQYF. The CDR3 coding sequence is TGTGCCAGCAGTTTACAGGGTATTTTCTACGAGCAGTACTTC.

The sample holds one count of this clone. The chain joins TRBV6-2 or TRBV6-3 to TRBJ2-1; perhaps TRBD2 as D (8 bases). Germline CDR1 reads MNHEY; CDR2 reads SVGEGT. The CDR3 is 15 amino acids. V shed 5 bases and J shed 9 bases, with 20 bases lying between them. This CDR3 is CASSLGDRGTSEQFF. CDR3 bases: TGTGCCAGCAGTCTCGGGGACAGAGGGACTAGTGAGCAGTTCTTC.

This clone was observed a single time. The J gene is TRBJ2-3, the V gene TRBV7-2; TRBD2 matches at 10 bases. J gave up 2 bases and V 5 bases, and 7 bases lay outside the gene matches. The CDR3 is made up of 16 amino acids. Germline CDR1 is SGHTA and CDR2 is FQGNSA. The CDR3 loop reads CASSENSGGLTDTQYF. The CDR3 DNA reads as TGTGCCAGCAGCGAAAATAGCGGGGGGCTCACAGATACGCAGTATTTT.

The chain is built from TRBV13 and TRBJ2-7, with 10 positions matching TRBD2. Germline trimming cut 6 bases from V and 0 bases from J; bases unmatched to any gene: 11. The germline CDR1 and CDR2 sequences are PRHDT and FYEKMQ (reference sequence). The CDR3 consists of 17 residues. DNA for the CDR3: TGTGCCAGCAGTCAAGGGGGGGCTAGCGGGAGCTCCTACGAGCAGTACTTC. It translates to CASSQGGASGSSYEQYF.

This chain links TRBV19 with TRBJ2-1; D uncertain. Looked up from germline, CDR1 is LNHDA and CDR2 is SQIVND (reference sequence). V was shortened by 6 bases and J by 3 bases, with 9 bases between the two germline ends. This CDR3 spans 13 amino acids. The CDR3 DNA reads as TGTGCCAGTAGCTGGAGCGACTACAATGAGCAGTTCTTC. Translated: CASSWSDYNEQFF.

The V gene is TRBV7-9, the J gene TRBJ1-1; 9 nucleotides agree with TRBD1. V shed 5 bases, J shed 1 base, and the junction held 8 bases outside the gene matches. The CDR3 covers 16 residues. Germline-derived CDR1 and CDR2 are SEHNR and FQNEAQ (reference sequence). The CDR3 loop reads CASSRTGGRGNTEAFF. For the CDR3, the DNA is TGTGCCAGCAGCCGCACAGGGGGCCGCGGGAACACTGAAGCTTTCTTT.

This rearrangement joins TRBV5-1 to TRBJ1-6, with D unclear. V was shortened by 4 bases and J by 9 bases, with 8 bases between the two germline ends. CDR3 length: 12 residues. Germline V gene data show CDR1 as SGHRS and CDR2 as YFSETQ. CDR3 nucleotide sequence: TGCGCCAGCAGCAAATCGGGTTCACCCCTCCACTTT. It is translated as CASSKSGSPLHF.

This sequence joins TRBV3-1 (or the pseudogene TRBV3-2) and TRBJ2-4; D might be TRBD1 (6 bases). V was pared by 3 bases and J by 6 bases, with 18 bases between. Germline V gene sequence: CDR1 LGHDT, CDR2 YNNKEL (reference sequence). This CDR3 is built from 16 residues. As DNA, the CDR3 is TGTGCCAGCAGCCAGGGGATGACAGGCGCTATAAACATTCAGTACTTC. Protein: CASSQGMTGAINIQYF.

This chain joins TRBV12-3 or TRBV12-4 and TRBJ1-2; D is unresolved. The CDR3 runs 12 residues. V shed 7 bases and J shed 11 bases, with 17 bases lying between them. The CDR3 region is CASKRAYVDYTF. CDR3 sequence (DNA): TGTGCCAGCAAGAGGGCCTACGTGGATTACACCTTC.

This chain joins TRBV19 and TRBJ2-3; a possible D gene is TRBD1 (5 bases). Trimming shortened V by 7 bases and J by 0 bases, and 14 bases separated the two germline ends. This CDR3 comprises 15 residues. The V gene's germline CDR1 is LNHDA and CDR2 SQIVND (reference sequence). The chain's CDR3 is CASTPRATSTDTQYF. The CDR3 nucleotides read TGTGCCAGTACCCCCAGGGCTACTAGCACAGATACGCAGTATTTT.

This CDR3 reads CASSYSVQGRNTEAFF. DNA of the CDR3: TGTGCCAGCAGTTACTCGGTCCAGGGCAGGAACACTGAAGCTTTCTTT. This chain links TRBV6-2 or TRBV6-3 with TRBJ1-1, with D possibly being TRBD1 (5 bases). Trimming pared 0 bases from V and 1 base from J, leaving 12 bases between. This CDR3 spans 16 amino acids. Germline CDR1 MNHEY, CDR2 SVGEGT.

The J gene is TRBJ1-1, the V gene TRBV30; possibly TRBD1 for D (5 bases). This CDR3 contains 13 residues. V gave up 4 bases and J gave up 4 bases, with 13 bases separating them. The V gene's germline CDR1 is GTSNPN and CDR2 SVGIG (reference sequence). The CDR3 DNA sequence: TGTGCCTGGAACGCACAAAGGGGCACTGAAGCTTTCTTT. It specifies CAWNAQRGTEAFF.

The rearrangement joins TRBV18 to TRBJ1-2; 11 bases map to TRBD1. Germline trimming cut 0 bases from V and 4 bases from J; bases unmatched to any gene: 4. This CDR3 spans 16 amino acids. CDR1 and CDR2 from the germline V gene are KGHSH and LQKENI. CDR3 DNA sequence: TGTGCCAGCTCACCACCGGACAGGGGGCAAGTCTATGGCTACACCTTC. It yields the protein CASSPPDRGQVYGYTF. The entire variable domain, with the rest obtained from reference TRBV18 and TRBJ1-2, is as follows: NAGVMQNPRHLVRRRGQEARLRCSPMKGHSHVYWYRQLPEEGLKFMVYLQKENIIDESGMPKERFSAEFPKEGPSILRIQQVVRGDSAAYFCASSPPDRGQVYGYTFGSGTRLTVV.

This chain joins TRBV4-3 and TRBJ1-2; a weak D match, TRBD1 (6 bases). This CDR3 is 15 amino acids long. Germline V gives CDR1 LGHNA, CDR2 YSLEER. Trimming removed 2 bases at V and 4 bases at J, with 14 bases between. The CDR3 region is CASSQRNRVSYGYTF. The DNA of the CDR3 is TGCGCCAGCAGCCAAAGAAACAGGGTTTCCTATGGCTACACCTTC.

The V gene is TRBV7-2, the J gene TRBJ2-3, with D possibly matching TRBD1 (6 bases). The CDR3 is made up of 14 amino acids. CDR1 is SGHTA and CDR2 is FQGNSA in the germline V gene. Trimming removed 5 bases from V and 3 bases from J, with 12 bases in between. CDR3 residues: CASSQDRSTDTQYF. The CDR3 DNA reads as TGTGCCAGCAGCCAAGACAGGTCTACAGATACGCAGTATTTT.

This clone was seen more than once but under ten times. The rearrangement uses TRBV6-2 or TRBV6-3 and TRBJ1-5, with D maybe TRBD1 (6 bases). The V gene lost 4 bases and the J gene lost 5 bases, with 15 bases spanning the gap. Germline V gene lookup returns CDR1 MNHEY and CDR2 SVGEGT. CDR3 size: 15 residues. CDR3 bases: TGTGCCAGCAGTTCTACAGGGAGGGAGGATCAGCCCCAGCATTTT. This gives the protein CASSSTGREDQPQHF.

This clone occurred once. CDR3 amino acids: CASSYGQGPNSPLHF. As DNA, the CDR3 is TGTGCCAGCAGTTACGGACAGGGGCCAAATTCACCCCTCCACTTT. The rearrangement uses TRBV6-5 and TRBJ1-6, with 9 bases lining up with TRBD1. The CDR3 spans 15 residues. V lost 2 bases to trimming and J lost 7 bases; unmatched junction nucleotides: 3. The germline gives CDR1 MNHEY, CDR2 SVGAGI.

The V gene is TRBV7-8, the J gene TRBJ1-6, with TRBD1 identical over 7 bases. The V gene's germline CDR1 is SGHVS and CDR2 FQNEAQ. Unmatched junction bases numbered 6, after V lost 6 bases and J lost 7 bases. The CDR3 is 14 amino acids. CDR3: CASRSGTENSPLHF. In nucleotides, the CDR3 is TGTGCCAGCAGATCCGGGACAGAGAATTCACCCCTCCACTTT.